Only a few counts were recorded for the clone carrying this T cell receptor (beta chain). The data were obtained in a study of patients and donors after allogeneic stem cell transplantation. One entry per CDR3 protein results from TCRdb running MiXCR on the RT-PCR reads. The sample lists roughly 180,000 distinct CDR3 sequences, 35% to 50% occurring once. Sequencing was done on a sample of blood, either unsorted or a sorted T cell fraction (not recorded which). The sequence came from a human donor who was either an allogeneic HSCT recipient or a stem cell or donor lymphocyte infusion donor (not recorded which). It is not recorded whose cells these are; they may come from a transplant donor.

This chain's CDR3 is CASIQFRTAYGYTF. DNA of the CDR3: TGTGCCAGCATTCAGTTCAGGACGGCCTATGGCTACACCTTC. The V gene is TRBV7-9, the J gene TRBJ1-2; D uncertain. The CDR3 spans 14 residues. Looked up from germline, CDR1 is SEHNR and CDR2 is FQNEAQ (reference sequence). V was shortened by 7 bases and J by 4 bases, with 16 bases between the two germline ends. Full variable domain (rest looked up from reference TRBV7-9 and TRBJ1-2): DTGVSQNPRHKITKRGQNVTFRCDPISEHNRLYWYRQTLGQGPEFLTYFQNEAQLEKSRLLSDRFSAERPKGSFSTLEIQRTEQGDSAMYLCASIQFRTAYGYTFGSGTRLTVV.